This T cell receptor beta chain was identified in a study of T cells expressing NK-cell markers. This CDR3 spans 11 amino acids. TCRdb reprocessed the 5' RACE reads, keeping one entry per CDR3 protein, no DNA. The sample spans about 150,000 distinct CDR3 sequences; the ten largest clones claim around a third. The TCR sequence derives from a woman in her 50s in good health. The sequenced sample was blood T cells: a sorted CD56 or NKG2C T cell subset, CD4+ or CD8+ T cells, or bulk PBMC T cells (not recorded which). The rearrangement uses TRBV12-3 or TRBV12-4 and TRBJ2-1. CDR3 region: CASRVGYEQFF.